One and the same sample provided the 18 T cell receptor beta chains below, sequenced in a study of blood T cell repertoires in COVID-19. Repertoires were generated with immunoSEQ multiplex PCR, while TCRdb's copy carries only in-frame clones and drops some. Here the sample spans nearly 60,000 clones, around 91% being singletons. The specimen sequenced was peripheral blood. The receptors were sampled from a man between 60 and 75 years old with active COVID-19.

V usage is TRBV6-5 and J usage is TRBJ2-1; a weak D match, TRBD2 (5 bases). The CDR3 runs to 15 residues. V gave up 7 bases and J gave up 6 bases, with 19 bases separating them. Per germline, CDR1 MNHEY and CDR2 SVGAGI. The chain's CDR3 is CASTRTGVRTNEQFF. The DNA of the CDR3 is TGTGCCAGCACCAGAACCGGGGTCCGGACCAATGAGCAGTTCTTC.

CDR3 nucleotide sequence: TGCGCCAGCAGCCTAGGACAGGGGGCTCGGAATGAGCAGTTCTTC. Its protein product is CASSLGQGARNEQFF. The chain is built from TRBV5-1 and TRBJ2-1, with 11 bases that match TRBD1. This CDR3 is 15 amino acids long. After removal of 4 bases from V and 7 bases from J, the junction contained 7 bases not matched to a gene. Germline V gene lookup returns CDR1 SGHRS and CDR2 YFSETQ.

V usage is TRBV7-6 and J usage is TRBJ2-6; D unresolved. Per the germline V gene, CDR1 is SGHVS and CDR2 is FNYEAQ. The CDR3 covers 18 residues. Trimming cost V 2 bases and J 0 bases, with 14 bases left between them. CDR3 in DNA: TGTGCCAGCAGCTTATTTCGACTGACCGTCTCTGGGGCCAACGTCCTGACTTTC. Translating it yields CASSLFRLTVSGANVLTF.

The genes are TRBV6-5 and TRBJ1-1; TRBD1 is a possible D gene (6 bases). Per the germline V gene, CDR1 is MNHEY and CDR2 is SVGAGI. The V end was cut by 8 bases, the J end by 3 bases, with 10 bases between. The CDR3 sequence is 12 residues long. CDR3 loop: CASEGEYTEAFF. The CDR3 DNA is TGTGCCAGCGAGGGGGAGTACACTGAAGCTTTCTTT.

CDR3 nucleotide sequence: TGTGCCAGCAGCTTAGTAGGACAGGGTGGAGGGTCACCCCTCCACTTT. It codes for CASSLVGQGGGSPLHF. The chain recombines TRBV7-2 with TRBJ1-6; 8 bases agree with TRBD1. The CDR3 contains 16 residues. V lost 1 base and J lost 10; bases outside the gene matches: 9. CDR1 SGHTA and CDR2 FQGNSA come from the germline V gene. The full variable domain, completed using reference TRBV7-2 and TRBJ1-6, is GAGVSQSPSNKVTEKGKDVELRCDPISGHTALYWYRQSLGQGLEFLIYFQGNSAPDKSGLPSDRFSAERTGGSVSTLTIQRTQQEDSAVYLCASSLVGQGGGSPLHFGNGTRLTVT.

The rearrangement joins TRBV4-3 to TRBJ2-2, with no clear D. Trimming took off 0 bases at V and 6 bases at J, with 8 bases between the two ends. The CDR3 is made up of 14 amino acids. The germline gives CDR1 LGHNA, CDR2 YSLEER. This CDR3 is CASSQDVQPGELFF. CDR3 coding DNA: TGCGCCAGCAGCCAAGATGTACAGCCCGGGGAGCTGTTTTTT.

The chain uses TRBV19 and TRBJ2-7; D gene uncertain. Germline CDR1 reads LNHDA; CDR2 reads SQIVND (reference sequence). The V end was cut by 3 bases, the J end by 2 bases, with 17 bases between. The CDR3 extends over 16 amino acids. CDR3 nucleotides: TGTGCCAGTAGTATCTCGTTGGCAGGAAATACCTACGAGCAGTACTTC. This sequence encodes CASSISLAGNTYEQYF.

The CDR3 spells CASSQDLADYQPQHF. CDR3 DNA: TGCGCCAGCAGCCAAGACCTGGCAGACTATCAGCCCCAGCATTTT. This chain connects TRBV4-3 to TRBJ1-5; D gene unclear. V lost 0 bases and J lost 5, with 11 bases in between. This CDR3 has 15 amino acids. CDR1 and CDR2 from the germline V gene are LGHNA and YSLEER.

The genes are TRBV20-1 and TRBJ2-3; D unclear. In germline, CDR1 is DFQATT, CDR2 SNEGSKA (reference sequence). The CDR3 consists of 11 residues. In DNA, the CDR3 is TGCAGGGTAATTCTCGGAGATACGCAGTATTTT. Translating it yields CRVILGDTQYF.

This chain links TRBV19 with TRBJ2-1, with TRBD2 as a possible D gene (5 bases). This CDR3 is built from 15 residues. The V end lost 5 bases, the J end lost 3 bases, and 14 bases lay between the germline ends. Germline V gene data show CDR1 as LNHDA and CDR2 as SQIVND (reference sequence). The CDR3 DNA is TGTGCCAGTAGTCCCCTGCGGGTGCACTACAATGAGCAGTTCTTC. Protein product: CASSPLRVHYNEQFF. The whole variable domain, remainder taken from reference TRBV19 and TRBJ2-1, is DGGITQSPKYLFRKEGQNVTLSCEQNLNHDAMYWYRQDPGQGLRLIYYSQIVNDFQKGDIAEGYSVSREKKESFPLTVTSAQKNPTAFYLCASSPLRVHYNEQFFGPGTRLTVL.

The rearrangement joins TRBV18 to TRBJ1-5; possibly TRBD1 for D (6 bases). V lost 6 bases, J lost 2 bases, and 8 bases lay in between. The CDR3 totals 13 residues. Germline V gives CDR1 KGHSH, CDR2 LQKENI. The CDR3: CASSRQGNQPQHF. CDR3 bases: TGTGCCAGCTCCCGACAGGGCAATCAGCCCCAGCATTTT. Based on the CDR3 plus reference TRBV18 and TRBJ1-5, the full variable domain is NAGVMQNPRHLVRRRGQEARLRCSPMKGHSHVYWYRQLPEEGLKFMVYLQKENIIDESGMPKERFSAEFPKEGPSILRIQQVVRGDSAAYFCASSRQGNQPQHFGDGTRLSIL.

This chain joins TRBV10-3 and TRBJ2-2, with 9 bases aligning to TRBD1. From germline, CDR1 is ENHRY and CDR2 SYGVKD. This CDR3 has 14 residues. The junction had 4 bases not matched to a gene; V was cut back by 7 bases and J by 4 bases. CDR3 protein: CAITGTGRTGELFF. In nucleotides, the CDR3 is TGTGCCATCACCGGGACAGGGCGCACCGGGGAGCTGTTTTTT.

The rearrangement joins TRBV28 to TRBJ2-1; perhaps TRBD1 as D (6 bases). V gave up 2 bases and J gave up 10 bases, with 12 bases separating them. The CDR3 totals 13 residues. Germline V gene lookup returns CDR1 MDHEN and CDR2 SYDVKM. In DNA, the CDR3 is TGTGCCAGCAGTTTAGGGTCAGGGGTGGAGCAGTTCTTC. Translating it yields CASSLGSGVEQFF.

V is TRBV12-3 or TRBV12-4 and J is TRBJ2-7; possible D gene TRBD2, 7 bases. The CDR3 has 12 residues. Trimming removed 4 bases from V and 12 bases from J, with 16 bases in between. The CDR3 sequence: CASSSTGGARYF. CDR3 DNA: TGTGCCAGCAGTTCTACGGGGGGCGCGCGGTACTTC.

CDR3 loop: CASSLALTATNEKLFF. The CDR3 DNA sequence: TGCGCCAGCAGCTTGGCCCTGACAGCAACTAATGAAAAACTGTTTTTT. The J gene is TRBJ1-4, the V gene TRBV5-1; TRBD1 is a possible D gene (5 bases). This CDR3 comprises 16 residues. Looked up from germline, CDR1 is SGHRS and CDR2 is YFSETQ. Trimming removed 0 bases at V and 0 bases at J, with 9 bases between.

The CDR3 protein is CASSVEGQSSYNEQFF. The CDR3 DNA follows: TGTGCCAGCAGCGTAGAGGGACAGAGCTCCTACAATGAGCAGTTCTTC. The J gene is TRBJ2-1, the V gene TRBV9; 7 bases agree with TRBD1. This CDR3 is 16 amino acids long. Trimming cost V 0 bases and J 0 bases; bases outside gene matches: 3. CDR1 and CDR2 from the germline V gene are SGDLS and YYNGEE.

The gene calls are TRBV21-1 and TRBJ2-7; the tabulated D call, TRBD2, remains unverified against the DNA. TRBV21-1 is classified as a pseudogene. The CDR3 sequence is 14 residues long. For the CDR3, the DNA is TGTGCCAGCACCGAAGACTTCCAACCCTACGAGCAGTACTTC. Its translation: CASTEDFQPYEQYF.

The V and J genes are TRBV12-3 or TRBV12-4 and TRBJ2-2, with D perhaps TRBD2 (5 bases). The CDR3 runs 12 residues. Trimming removed 6 bases from V and 3 bases from J, with 5 bases in between. For the CDR3, the DNA is TGTGCCAGCAGGAGGGACACCGGGGAGCTGTTTTTT. This codes for CASRRDTGELFF.